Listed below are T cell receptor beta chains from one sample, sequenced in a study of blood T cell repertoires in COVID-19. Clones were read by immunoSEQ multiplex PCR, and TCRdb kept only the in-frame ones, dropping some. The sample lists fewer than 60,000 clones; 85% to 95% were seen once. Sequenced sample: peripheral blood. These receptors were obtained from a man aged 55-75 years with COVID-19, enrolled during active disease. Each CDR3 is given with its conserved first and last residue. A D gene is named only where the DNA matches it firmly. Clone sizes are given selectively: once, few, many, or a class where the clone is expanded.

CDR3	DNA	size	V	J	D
CASSQDITSGTTDTQYF	TGCGCCAGCAGCCAAGATATCACTAGCGGCACCACAGATACGCAGTATTTT	-	TRBV4-1	TRBJ2-3	TRBD2
CASSFRGGELFF	TGTGCCAGCAGTTTTAGGGGGGGGGAGCTGTTTTTT	-	TRBV27	TRBJ2-2	-
CASSLGGGSPKYEQYF	TGTGCCAGCAGCTTAGGCGGGGGGTCCCCAAAATACGAGCAGTACTTC	-	TRBV7-9	TRBJ2-7	TRBD2
CASSPFGRVGNEQYF	TGTGCCAGCAGCCCCTTTGGGAGGGTCGGGAACGAGCAGTACTTC	-	TRBV7-2	TRBJ2-7	TRBD2
CASSPTKLQPQHF	TGTGCCAGCAGCCCTACCAAGCTTCAGCCCCAGCATTTT	-	TRBV7-2	TRBJ1-5	-
CASSLSPPAYEQYF	TGTGCCAGCAGTTTATCGCCCCCAGCCTACGAGCAGTACTTC	once	TRBV27	TRBJ2-7	-
CASSRGTGTNTGELFF	TGCGCCAGCAGCCGAGGGACAGGGACGAACACCGGGGAGCTGTTTTTT	-	TRBV5-1	TRBJ2-2	TRBD1
CASSQDDRSGNTIYF	TGCGCCAGCAGCCAAGATGACAGATCTGGAAACACCATATATTTT	-	TRBV4-1	TRBJ1-3	-
CASSLEGQGSTEQYF	TGCGCCAGCAGCTTAGAGGGACAGGGGTCAACCGAGCAGTACTTC	-	TRBV5-1	TRBJ2-7	TRBD1
CAWSRTPSSYEQYF	TGTGCCTGGAGTCGGACACCAAGCTCCTACGAGCAGTACTTC	-	TRBV30	TRBJ2-7	-
CASSLAGSGETQYF	TGTGCCAGCAGCTTAGCAGGGAGCGGAGAGACCCAGTACTTC	-	TRBV7-2	TRBJ2-5	-
CASSSGLAGGRLNEQFF	TGTGCCAGCAGCTCCGGACTAGCGGGAGGGCGGCTCAATGAGCAGTTCTTC	-	TRBV7-9	TRBJ2-1	TRBD2